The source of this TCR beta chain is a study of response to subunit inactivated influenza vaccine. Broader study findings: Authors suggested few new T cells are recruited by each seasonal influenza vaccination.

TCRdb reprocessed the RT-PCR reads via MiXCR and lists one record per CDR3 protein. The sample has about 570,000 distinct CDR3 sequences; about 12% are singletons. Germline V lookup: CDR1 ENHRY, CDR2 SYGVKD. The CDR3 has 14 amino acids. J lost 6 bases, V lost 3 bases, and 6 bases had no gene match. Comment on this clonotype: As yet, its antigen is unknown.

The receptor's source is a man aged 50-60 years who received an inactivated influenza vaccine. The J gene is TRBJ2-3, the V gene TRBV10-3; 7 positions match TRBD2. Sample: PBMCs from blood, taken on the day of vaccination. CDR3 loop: CAISDMRERDTQYF. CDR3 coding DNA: TGTGCCATCAGTGATATGCGGGAGAGGGATACGCAGTATTTT.